This TCR beta chain was sequenced for a study of human T cells and chemical hapten exposure. Overall study context: Across samples, TCR yields varied, mostly owing to small differences in pooled library volumes. Study results and limitations: Expanded TCRs created a significantly greater count of big CDR3 similarity clusters than controls did.

In this sample, this clonotype turned up many times. Antigen specificity is unknown. TCRdb re-analysed the RACE reads in MiXCR, keeping a single row per CDR3 protein. The table includes 330,000 or so distinct CDR3 sequences, roughly 6% detected once. Time point of the sample: patch test 2, 6 weeks after DPC sensitization. Treatment noted: therapeutic diphenylcyclopropenone sensitization with weekly scalp DPC. Per the germline V gene, CDR1 is SEHNR and CDR2 is FQNEAQ (reference sequence). The CDR3 is 15 amino acids. V was trimmed by 5 bases and J by 5 bases, leaving 15 bases between them. The TCR comes from a woman younger than 35 with alopecia areata. Some clones in this sample may be carry-over from other donors' samples. The J gene is TRBJ1-4, the V gene TRBV7-9, with D possibly matching TRBD1 (6 bases). This specimen consisted of whole blood, obtained in connection with sensitization to the hapten diphenylcyclopropenone (DPC). The CDR3 bases are TGTGCCAGCAGCGCAGGACAGAGGGTAAATGAAAAACTGTTTTTT. This translates into CASSAGQRVNEKLFF. Filled out from reference TRBV7-9 and TRBJ1-4, the complete variable domain reads DTGVSQNPRHKITKRGQNVTFRCDPISEHNRLYWYRQTLGQGPEFLTYFQNEAQLEKSRLLSDRFSAERPKGSFSTLEIQRTEQGDSAMYLCASSAGQRVNEKLFFGSGTQLSVL.